This passage covers 3 T cell receptor beta chains from one sample sequenced in a study of CD8+ T cells in alopecia areata. RNA extraction and reverse transcription yielded cDNA as sequencing template. The assay was immunoSEQ multiplex PCR, and TCRdb's table has in-frame clones only and misses some. Of some 200,000 clones listed, approximately 56% are singletons. The sequences come from CD4+ T cells sorted from blood, collected at week 0. The source of these receptors is a human donor with alopecia areata.

The CDR3 is CAWSPEVGKLFF. Here the CDR3 DNA reads TGTGCCTGGAGTCCAGAAGTCGGGAAACTGTTTTTT. The chain carries TRBV30 and TRBJ1-4; D remains unclear. CDR3 length equals 12 residues. The V gene lost 2 bases and the J gene lost 11 bases, with 12 bases spanning the gap. Per germline, CDR1 GTSNPN and CDR2 SVGIG (reference sequence).

V and J are TRBV29-1 and TRBJ2-7; 7 bases are a match to TRBD1. The CDR3 length is 15 residues. V trimming: 5 bases; J trimming: 0 bases; junction bases outside the gene matches: 10. Germline lookup yields CDR1 SQVTM and CDR2 ANQGSEA. The CDR3 DNA reads as TGCAGCGTTTTTAGACAGGGCAAAAGCTCCTACGAGCAGTACTTC. Its translation: CSVFRQGKSSYEQYF.

V gene TRBV19 combines with J gene TRBJ1-2; 7 bases align to TRBD1. The CDR3 totals 13 residues. V was clipped by 6 bases and J by 5 bases; unmatched bases: 6. Germline CDR1 reads LNHDA; CDR2 reads SQIVND (reference sequence). The CDR3 DNA follows: TGTGCCAGTAGAACCGGGACAGTATATGGCTACACCTTC. It translates to CASRTGTVYGYTF.